The sample holds one count of the clone carrying this T cell receptor beta chain. Its target is not known. The record originates from a study of OX40 agonist ivuxolimab in advanced cancers. Germline CDR1 LNHDA, CDR2 SQIVND (reference sequence). The CDR3 contains 16 residues. V dropped 3 bases and J dropped 1 base, with 15 bases sitting between them. TCRdb's table, derived via immunoSEQ multiplex PCR, lists solely in-frame clones and lacks some. The sample lists around 75,000 clones; roughly 89% were seen once. Study-wide points: Certain nonresponding patients likewise had low normalized T-cell clonal expansion. Antigen targets of the expanded peripheral T cells went undetermined. CD4+ and CD8+ blood T cells expanded clonally by week 6 at 0.1 to 3.0 mg/kg.

The receptor was isolated from an adult with an advanced solid tumor such as melanoma, head and neck, liver or kidney cancer. The starting material was CD4+ or CD8+ T cells sorted from blood, obtained in a trial of the OX40 agonist ivuxolimab. This chain connects TRBV19 to TRBJ1-1, with TRBD1 as a possible D gene (6 bases). The CDR3: CASSIRPEGGNTEAFF. The CDR3 DNA reads as TGTGCCAGTAGTATTCGTCCAGAGGGGGGGAACACTGAAGCTTTCTTT.